These T cell receptor beta chains were read from a single sample in a study of a mutant IDH1 vaccine in newly diagnosed glioma. The data were produced by immunoSEQ multiplex PCR, yet TCRdb's version contains in-frame clones alone and is incomplete. The sample shows about 35,000 clones, roughly nine tenths of them seen only once. The starting material was PBMCs, obtained from a glioma patient treated with radiotherapy, temozolomide or both. The receptor set was obtained from a woman between 40 and 55 years old with glioma. Both conserved end residues are part of each CDR3. Each record gives: J gene, clone size, V gene, D gene, CDR3 protein, CDR3 DNA. A D gene is named only where the DNA matches it firmly. Some rows mark clone size as missing; the rest say once, few, many or name a class of expanded clone.

TRBJ1-1 | . | TRBV18 | . | CASSPLEQGPTEAFF | TGTGCCAGCTCACCACTCGAACAGGGCCCTACTGAAGCTTTCTTT
TRBJ2-2 | . | TRBV5-4 | . | CASSPRPGITGELFF | TGTGCCAGCAGCCCTCGTCCTGGAATCACCGGGGAGCTGTTTTTT
TRBJ2-5 | . | TRBV9 | . | CASSDRYQETQYF | TGTGCCAGCAGCGACAGGTACCAAGAGACCCAGTACTTC
TRBJ2-3 | . | TRBV4-1 | TRBD2 | CASSQVGSGRTDTQYF | TGCGCCAGCAGCCAAGTGGGCAGCGGGAGGACAGATACGCAGTATTTT
TRBJ1-5 | . | TRBV19 | TRBD1 | CASSMGTGNSNQPQHF | TGTGCCAGTAGTATGGGGACAGGAAATAGCAATCAGCCCCAGCATTTT
TRBJ2-2 | . | TRBV5-5 | TRBD2 | CASSFTGGRNTGELFF | TGTGCCAGCAGCTTCACGGGGGGGCGGAACACCGGGGAGCTGTTTTTT
TRBJ2-7 | . | TRBV6-5 | TRBD2 | CASSIAGGSTYEQYF | TGTGCCAGCAGTATAGCGGGGGGCAGCACCTACGAGCAGTACTTC
TRBJ1-1 | . | TRBV2 | . | CASSVRFGAFF | TGTGCCAGCAGTGTAAGGTTCGGAGCTTTCTTT
TRBJ1-2 | . | TRBV5-6 | . | CASSLTQRANYGYTF | TGTGCCAGCAGCTTGACGCAGCGAGCTAACTATGGCTACACCTTC
TRBJ1-5 | . | TRBV10-3 | . | CAISESGGQVQPQHF | TGTGCCATCAGTGAGTCCGGGGGTCAGGTTCAGCCCCAGCATTTT
TRBJ2-1 | . | TRBV6-5 | TRBD2 | CASEASGSNEQFF | TGTGCCAGCGAGGCTAGCGGGAGTAATGAGCAGTTCTTC
TRBJ2-7 | once | TRBV15 | . | CATSRDGSRAGYEQYF | TGTGCCACCAGCAGAGATGGGAGCAGGGCTGGTTACGAGCAGTACTTC
TRBJ2-5 | . | TRBV25-1 | TRBD1 | CASSVPGQGQETQYF | TGTGCCAGCAGTGTCCCGGGACAGGGACAAGAGACCCAGTACTTC
TRBJ2-1 | . | TRBV7-9 | . | CASSAGLRAYNEQFF | TGTGCCAGCAGCGCGGGCCTGCGTGCGTACAATGAGCAGTTCTTC
TRBJ1-2 | . | TRBV7-3 | . | CASSPGTGRAAGNGYTF | TGTGCCAGCTCTCCTGGGACTGGTCGTGCCGCGGGCAATGGCTACACCTTC
TRBJ1-2 | . | TRBV30 | . | CAWSVLNYGYTF | TGTGCCTGGAGTGTACTAAACTATGGCTACACCTTC
TRBJ1-6 | . | TRBV9 | . | CASSVASSYNSPLHF | TGTGCCAGCAGCGTAGCTAGCTCCTATAATTCACCCCTCCACTTT
TRBJ2-7 | . | TRBV15 | . | CATSRVEISYEQYF | TGTGCCACCAGCAGAGTTGAGATCTCCTACGAGCAGTACTTC
TRBJ2-7 | . | TRBV4-3 | TRBD2 | CASSQAAGGAYEQYF | TGCGCCAGCAGCCAAGCGGCCGGGGGGGCATACGAGCAGTACTTC
TRBJ1-2 | . | TRBV2 | TRBD1 | CASSGDRLRNYGYTF | TGTGCCAGCAGTGGGGACAGACTGAGGAACTATGGCTACACCTTC
TRBJ1-3 | . | TRBV5-1 | . | CASSSPGNTIYF | TGCGCCAGCAGCTCGCCTGGAAACACCATATATTTT
TRBJ1-2 | . | TRBV6-5 | . | CASAQTGEYGYTF | TGTGCCAGCGCCCAGACTGGAGAATATGGCTACACCTTC
TRBJ2-2 | once | TRBV15 | . | CATSRAGLLNTGELFF | TGTGCCACCAGCAGAGCGGGACTCTTGAACACCGGGGAGCTGTTTTTT
TRBJ2-7 | . | TRBV7-2 | . | CASSSPDSPYEQYF | TGTGCCAGCAGCTCCCCGGACAGCCCCTACGAGCAGTACTTC
TRBJ2-1 | . | TRBV19 | . | CASSRWGTSYNEQFF | TGTGCCAGTAGTCGATGGGGGACATCCTACAATGAGCAGTTCTTC
TRBJ2-7 | . | TRBV7-8 | . | CASSGPGLSYEQYF | TGTGCCAGCAGCGGACCAGGACTTTCCTACGAGCAGTACTTC
TRBJ2-5 | . | TRBV5-1 | TRBD2 | CASSSPFAGGIQETQYF | TGCGCCAGCAGCTCCCCATTCGCGGGGGGGATTCAAGAGACCCAGTACTTC
TRBJ2-2 | . | TRBV7-2 | . | CASSTVEKNTGELFF | TGTGCCAGCAGCACGGTGGAGAAGAACACCGGGGAGCTGTTTTTT
TRBJ2-7 | once | TRBV2 | . | CATARPVASYEQYF | TGTGCCACCGCGAGACCAGTGGCCTCCTACGAGCAGTACTTC
TRBJ2-5 | . | TRBV5-8 | . | CASSQPGVAGETQYF | TGTGCCAGCAGCCAACCTGGAGTAGCTGGGGAGACCCAGTACTTC
TRBJ2-7 | . | TRBV10-3 | TRBD2 | CATRGRGDEQYF | TGTGCCACCCGGGGCCGGGGGGACGAGCAGTACTTC
TRBJ2-5 | . | TRBV9 | . | CASSVEGRGETQYF | TGTGCCAGCAGCGTAGAAGGACGGGGAGAGACCCAGTACTTC
TRBJ2-7 | . | TRBV27 | . | CAPPGRQVIYEQYF | TGTGCCCCTCCGGGGAGACAGGTCATCTACGAGCAGTACTTC
TRBJ2-6 | . | TRBV7-9 | . | CASSLQGTGANVLTF | TGTGCCAGCAGCTTACAGGGGACAGGGGCCAACGTCCTGACTTTC
TRBJ1-2 | . | TRBV11-2 | . | CASSLTGYGYTF | TGTGCCAGCAGCCTGACGGGGTATGGCTACACCTTC
TRBJ1-2 | . | TRBV7-9 | TRBD1 | CASSFDRGVRGYTF | TGTGCCAGCAGCTTTGACAGGGGAGTGAGGGGCTACACCTTC
TRBJ2-1 | . | TRBV5-4 | TRBD2 | CASSLGLDSEQFF | TGTGCCAGCAGCCTGGGACTAGATAGTGAGCAGTTCTTC
TRBJ1-1 | . | TRBV29-1 | . | CSVDDRKNTEAFF | TGCAGCGTTGACGACAGGAAGAACACTGAAGCTTTCTTT
TRBJ2-3 | . | TRBV6-6 | . | CASSYSPPTDTQYF | TGTGCCAGCAGTTATTCACCGCCCACAGATACGCAGTATTTT
TRBJ2-7 | . | TRBV5-1 | . | CASSASGLSSYEQYF | TGCGCCAGCAGCGCCTCAGGGCTCAGTTCCTACGAGCAGTACTTC
TRBJ1-2 | . | TRBV12-5 | . | CASGLVERGYGYTF | TGTGCTAGTGGTTTGGTGGAAAGGGGCTATGGCTACACCTTC
TRBJ2-4 | . | TRBV4-1 | . | CASSQRKQGENIQYF | TGCGCCAGCAGCCAACGAAAACAGGGAGAAAACATTCAGTACTTC
TRBJ2-2 | . | TRBV7-2 | . | CASSPIGGGRNTGELFF | TGTGCCAGCAGCCCGATCGGGGGCGGTCGTAACACCGGGGAGCTGTTTTTT
TRBJ2-3 | . | TRBV2 | . | CASSLSEGTDTQYF | TGTGCCAGCAGTTTGAGCGAGGGCACAGATACGCAGTATTTT
TRBJ2-1 | . | TRBV2 | . | CASSISNEQFF | TGTGCCAGCTCAATAAGCAATGAGCAGTTCTTC
TRBJ2-3 | . | TRBV2 | . | CASGGLAASTDTQYF | TGTGCCAGCGGGGGGCTAGCGGCTAGCACAGATACGCAGTATTTT
TRBJ1-2 | . | TRBV19 | TRBD1 | CASSRGQGNGYTF | TGTGCCAGTAGCCGTGGACAGGGGAATGGCTACACCTTC
TRBJ2-7 | . | TRBV30 | TRBD1 | CAWTRDRGDEQYF | TGTGCCTGGACCAGGGACAGGGGGGACGAGCAGTACTTC
TRBJ2-4 | . | TRBV10-3 | TRBD2 | CAISEGGGEGNIQYF | TGTGCCATCAGTGAGGGTGGAGGGGAGGGAAACATTCAGTACTTC
TRBJ1-5 | . | TRBV6-1 | . | CASSGVRTVNQPQHF | TGTGCCAGCAGCGGGGTTCGGACAGTGAATCAGCCCCAGCATTTT
TRBJ1-1 | . | TRBV29-1 | . | CSVEVGARGTEAFF | TGCAGCGTTGAAGTGGGGGCCCGGGGGACTGAAGCTTTCTTT
TRBJ2-2 | . | TRBV7-2 | . | CASSPQGSNTGELFF | TGTGCCAGCAGCCCCCAAGGTTCGAACACCGGGGAGCTGTTTTTT
TRBJ1-2 | . | TRBV5-8 | . | CASSRNSGGGNYGYTF | TGTGCCAGCAGCCGTAACAGCGGCGGCGGGAACTATGGCTACACCTTC
TRBJ1-6 | . | TRBV2 | . | CASRGRDSSYNSPLHF | TGTGCCAGCAGAGGGCGCGATAGCTCCTATAATTCACCCCTCCACTTT
TRBJ2-5 | . | TRBV6-1 | TRBD2 | CASSEAFLAGGQETQYF | TGTGCCAGCAGTGAAGCTTTTCTAGCGGGAGGGCAAGAGACCCAGTACTTC
TRBJ1-1 | . | TRBV27 | . | CASLPTGRMNTEAFF | TGTGCCAGCCTTCCGACAGGCCGAATGAACACTGAAGCTTTCTTT
TRBJ1-4 | . | TRBV7-2 | . | CASSLSATNEKLFF | TGTGCCAGCAGCTTATCAGCAACTAATGAAAAACTGTTTTTT
TRBJ1-5 | . | TRBV27 | . | CASSPSLIAPQHF | TGTGCCAGCAGTCCGAGCCTGATCGCGCCCCAGCATTTT